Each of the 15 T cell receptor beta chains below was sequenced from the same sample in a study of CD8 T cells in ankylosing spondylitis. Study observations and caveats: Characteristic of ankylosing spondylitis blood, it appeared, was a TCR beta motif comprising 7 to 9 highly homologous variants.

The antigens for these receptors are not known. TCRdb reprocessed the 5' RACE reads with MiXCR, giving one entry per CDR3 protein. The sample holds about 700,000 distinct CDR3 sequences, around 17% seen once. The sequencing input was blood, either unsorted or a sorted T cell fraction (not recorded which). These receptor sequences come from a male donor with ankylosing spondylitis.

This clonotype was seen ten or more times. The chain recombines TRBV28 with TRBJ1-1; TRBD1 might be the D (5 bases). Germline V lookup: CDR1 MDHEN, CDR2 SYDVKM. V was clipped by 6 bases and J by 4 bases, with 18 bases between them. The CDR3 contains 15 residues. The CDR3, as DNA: TGTGCCAGCAGCCTGGGAGGGGCTCGGAGCACTGAAGCTTTCTTT. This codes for CASSLGGARSTEAFF.

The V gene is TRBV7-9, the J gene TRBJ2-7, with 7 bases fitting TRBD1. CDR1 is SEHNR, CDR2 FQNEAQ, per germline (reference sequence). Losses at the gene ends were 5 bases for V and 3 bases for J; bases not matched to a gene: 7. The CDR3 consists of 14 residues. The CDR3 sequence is CASSDRQGIYEQYF. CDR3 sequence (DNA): TGTGCCAGCAGCGATAGACAGGGTATCTACGAGCAGTACTTC. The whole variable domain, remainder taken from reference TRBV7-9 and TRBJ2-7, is DTGVSQNPRHKITKRGQNVTFRCDPISEHNRLYWYRQTLGQGPEFLTYFQNEAQLEKSRLLSDRFSAERPKGSFSTLEIQRTEQGDSAMYLCASSDRQGIYEQYFGPGTRLTVT.

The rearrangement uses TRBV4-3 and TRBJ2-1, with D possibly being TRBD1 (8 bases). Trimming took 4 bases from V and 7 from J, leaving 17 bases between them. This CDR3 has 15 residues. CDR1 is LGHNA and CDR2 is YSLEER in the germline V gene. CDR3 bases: TGCGCCAGCAGCCCCCGACAGGGGAGGGGGAATGAGCAGTTCTTC. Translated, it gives CASSPRQGRGNEQFF.

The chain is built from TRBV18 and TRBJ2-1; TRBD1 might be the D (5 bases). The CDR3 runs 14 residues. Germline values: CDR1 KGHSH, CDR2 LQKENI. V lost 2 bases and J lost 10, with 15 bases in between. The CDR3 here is CASSPGHRTMEQFF. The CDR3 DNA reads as TGTGCCAGCTCACCAGGACATCGAACAATGGAGCAGTTCTTC.

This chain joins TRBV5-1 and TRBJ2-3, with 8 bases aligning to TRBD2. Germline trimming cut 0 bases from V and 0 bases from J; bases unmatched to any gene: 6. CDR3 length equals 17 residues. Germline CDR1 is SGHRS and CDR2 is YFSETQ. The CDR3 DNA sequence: TGCGCCAGCAGCTTGGATGTAGCGGGAATTAGCACAGATACGCAGTATTTT. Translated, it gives CASSLDVAGISTDTQYF.

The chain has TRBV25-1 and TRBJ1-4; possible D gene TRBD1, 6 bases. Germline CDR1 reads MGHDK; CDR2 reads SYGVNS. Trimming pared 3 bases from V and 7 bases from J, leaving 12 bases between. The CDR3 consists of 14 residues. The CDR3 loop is CASSDRDTLEKLFF. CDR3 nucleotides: TGTGCCAGCAGTGACCGGGACACCCTTGAAAAACTGTTTTTT.

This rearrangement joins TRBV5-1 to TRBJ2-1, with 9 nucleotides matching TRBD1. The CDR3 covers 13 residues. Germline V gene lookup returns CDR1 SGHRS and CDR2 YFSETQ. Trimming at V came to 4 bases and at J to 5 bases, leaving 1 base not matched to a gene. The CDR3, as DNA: TGCGCCAGCAGCCGACAGGGGGACAATGAGCAGTTCTTC. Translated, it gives CASSRQGDNEQFF.

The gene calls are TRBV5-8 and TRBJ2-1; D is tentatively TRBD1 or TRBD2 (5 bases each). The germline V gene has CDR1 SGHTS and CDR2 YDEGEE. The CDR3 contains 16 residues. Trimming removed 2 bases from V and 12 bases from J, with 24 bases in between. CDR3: CASSLEPGPLLGWQFF. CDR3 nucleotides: TGTGCCAGCAGCTTAGAGCCGGGACCCCTCCTGGGATGGCAGTTCTTC.

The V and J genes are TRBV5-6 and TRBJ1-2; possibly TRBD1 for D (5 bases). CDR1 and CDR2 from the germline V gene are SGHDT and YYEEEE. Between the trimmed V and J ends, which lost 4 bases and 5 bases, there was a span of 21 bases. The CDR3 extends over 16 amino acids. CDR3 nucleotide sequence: TGTGCCAGCAGCATGGACATGGAGGCGGCGGGGTATGGCTACACCTTC. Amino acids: CASSMDMEAAGYGYTF.

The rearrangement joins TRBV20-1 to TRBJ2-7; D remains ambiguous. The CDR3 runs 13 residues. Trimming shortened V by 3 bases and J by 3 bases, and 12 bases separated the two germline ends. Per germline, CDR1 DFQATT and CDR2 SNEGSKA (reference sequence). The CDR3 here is CSASGSPVYEQYF. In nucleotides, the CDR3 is TGCAGTGCTAGTGGTTCCCCGGTCTACGAGCAGTACTTC.

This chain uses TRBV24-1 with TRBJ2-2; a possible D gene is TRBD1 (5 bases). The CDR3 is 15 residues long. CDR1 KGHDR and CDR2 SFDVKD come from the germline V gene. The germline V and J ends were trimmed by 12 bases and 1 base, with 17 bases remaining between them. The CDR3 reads CAAGPWQGNTGELFF. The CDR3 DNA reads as TGTGCCGCAGGCCCGTGGCAGGGGAACACCGGGGAGCTGTTTTTT.

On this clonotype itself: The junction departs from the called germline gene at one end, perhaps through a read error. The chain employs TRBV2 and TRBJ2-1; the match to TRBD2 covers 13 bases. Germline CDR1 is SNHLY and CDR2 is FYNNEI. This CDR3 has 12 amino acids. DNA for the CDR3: TGTGCCAGCAGTTCGGGACTAGCGGGGATATACTTC. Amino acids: CASSSGLAGIYF. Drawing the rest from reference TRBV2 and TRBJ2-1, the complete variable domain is EPEVTQTPSHQVTQMGQEVILRCVPISNHLYFYWYRQILGQKVEFLVSFYNNEISEKSEIFDDQFSVERPDGSNFTLKIRSTKLEDSAMYFCASSSGLAGIYFGPGTRLTVL.

The CDR3 DNA is TGTGCCAGCAGTTCAGAGATATCTGGAAACACCATATATTTT. Its translation: CASSSEISGNTIYF. V is TRBV5-5 and J is TRBJ1-3, with no clear D. The CDR3 extends over 14 amino acids. The ends were cut back, 5 bases at V and 1 base at J, with 10 bases in the middle. The germline V gene encodes CDR1 SGHKS and CDR2 YYEKEE (reference sequence).

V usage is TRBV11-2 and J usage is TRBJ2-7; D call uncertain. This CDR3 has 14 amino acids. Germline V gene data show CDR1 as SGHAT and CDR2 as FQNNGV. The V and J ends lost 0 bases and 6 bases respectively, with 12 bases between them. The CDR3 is CASSLDVIVVEQYF. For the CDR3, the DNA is TGTGCCAGCAGCTTAGATGTGATTGTGGTCGAGCAGTACTTC.

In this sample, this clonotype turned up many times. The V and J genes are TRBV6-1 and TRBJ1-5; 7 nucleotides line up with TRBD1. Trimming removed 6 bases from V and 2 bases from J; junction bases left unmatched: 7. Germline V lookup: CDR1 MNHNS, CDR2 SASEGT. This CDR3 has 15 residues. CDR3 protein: CASSPDRAGNQPQHF. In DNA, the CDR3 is TGTGCCAGCAGCCCCGACAGGGCGGGCAATCAGCCCCAGCATTTT.